A single sample gave rise to the 2 T cell receptor beta chains below, sequenced in a study of low-dose radiotherapy and immunotherapy resistance in tumors. Covering alpha and beta chains, TRAV- and TRBV-specific primers were used for the first-strand cDNA. The PCR that amplified TCRs ran for 20 cycles, relying on a constant-region primer and a V-primer adapter. One entry per CDR3 protein, called by TCRdb with MiXCR from the reads. The table lists approximately 89,000 distinct CDR3 sequences, about 20% of them singletons. Time point defined: before trial treatment. Here the sequenced sample was PBMCs, taken before treatment. These receptors all stem from a male donor with prostate cancer.

This sequence joins TRBV28 and TRBJ2-5, with a possible D match to TRBD1 (5 bases). V shed 6 bases and J shed 8 bases, with 19 bases lying between them. Germline V CDR1 and CDR2: MDHEN, SYDVKM. CDR3 length: 14 residues. The CDR3 loop reads CASSLSPGRATQYF. In DNA, the CDR3 is TGTGCCAGCAGCTTGTCGCCAGGGCGAGCAACCCAGTACTTC. Full variable domain (outside the CDR3, taken from reference TRBV28 and TRBJ2-5): DVKVTQSSRYLVKRTGEKVFLECVQDMDHENMFWYRQDPGLGLRLIYFSYDVKMKEKGDIPEGYSVSREKKERFSLILESASTNQTSMYLCASSLSPGRATQYFGPGTRLLVL.

Many counts were recorded for this clonotype. Written as DNA, the CDR3 is TGTGCCAGCAGTTTGGGGGGACAGGGGTATTCACCCCTCCACTTT. This encodes CASSLGGQGYSPLHF. The rearrangement uses TRBV12-3 or TRBV12-4 and TRBJ1-6, with 10 nucleotides matching TRBD1. Trimming removed 3 bases from V and 8 bases from J; junction bases left unmatched: 4. The CDR3 has 15 amino acids.